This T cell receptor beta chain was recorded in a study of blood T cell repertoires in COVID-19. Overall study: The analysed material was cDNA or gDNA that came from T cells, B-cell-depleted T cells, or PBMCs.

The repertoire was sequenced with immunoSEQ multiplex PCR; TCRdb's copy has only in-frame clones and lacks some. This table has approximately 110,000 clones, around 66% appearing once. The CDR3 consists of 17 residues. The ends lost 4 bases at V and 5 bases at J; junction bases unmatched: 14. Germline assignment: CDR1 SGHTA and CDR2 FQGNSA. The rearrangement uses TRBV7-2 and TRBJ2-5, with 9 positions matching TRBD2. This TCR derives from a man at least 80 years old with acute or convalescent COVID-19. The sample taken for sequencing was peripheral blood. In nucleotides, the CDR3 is TGTGCCAGCAGCTCGCGACCCCGCGGGAGGGGAGGGGAGACCCAGTACTTC. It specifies CASSSRPRGRGGETQYF.